This TCR beta chain was profiled in a study of CD8 T cells in ankylosing spondylitis. A single record per CDR3 protein comes from TCRdb applying MiXCR to the 5' RACE reads. The data show under 130,000 distinct CDR3 sequences, with less than 25% seen just once and more than 9% held by the top ten. This CDR3 comprises 16 residues. V shed 6 bases and J shed 4 bases, with 22 bases lying between them. Germline V gene data show CDR1 as SEHNR and CDR2 as FQNEAQ (reference sequence). The TCR comes from a male donor with ankylosing spondylitis. The chain links TRBV7-9 to TRBJ2-7; tentatively, D is TRBD1 (5 bases). Sequenced material: synovial fluid, either unsorted or a sorted T cell fraction (not recorded which). The CDR3 coding sequence is TGTGCCAGCAGTTACTCCCTTAGCCCGACAGTTTACGAGCAGTACGTC. Translation: CASSYSLSPTVYEQYV.